This T cell receptor (beta chain) was profiled in a study of blood T cell repertoires in COVID-19. Original handling: It was from reference gene primer amplification that nucleated cell counts were estimated. Profiling relied on immunoSEQ multiplex PCR, and the TCRdb table lists in-frame clones only, not all of them. The DNA gave D and trimming, while V, J and clone size come from that table. The repertoire holds roughly 320,000 clones, with 90% as singletons. Exposed enrollees encountered a COVID-19 case at some point within 2 weeks before study entry. V was cut by 4 bases and J by 7 bases, with 20 bases left in between. CDR3 length equals 15 residues. Germline CDR1 SGHDN, CDR2 FVKESK.

The chain recombines TRBV14 with TRBJ2-7; D perhaps matches TRBD2 (7 bases). The source material was PBMCs or T cells enriched from blood (not recorded which). This TCR came from a woman in her twenties or thirties who had been exposed to COVID-19. For the CDR3, the DNA is TGTGCCAGCAGCCGACGGAGGGGGGGGTGCGGGGAGCAGTACTTC. Residues: CASSRRRGGCGEQYF.